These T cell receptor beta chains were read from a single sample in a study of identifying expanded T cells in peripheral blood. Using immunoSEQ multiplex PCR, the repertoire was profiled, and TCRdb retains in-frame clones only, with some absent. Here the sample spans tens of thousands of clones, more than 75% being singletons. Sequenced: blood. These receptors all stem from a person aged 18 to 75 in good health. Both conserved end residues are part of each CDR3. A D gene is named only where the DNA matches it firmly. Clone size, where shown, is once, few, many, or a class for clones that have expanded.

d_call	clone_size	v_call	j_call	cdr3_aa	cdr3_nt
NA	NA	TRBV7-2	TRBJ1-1	CASTPMGLNTEAFF	TGTGCCAGCACCCCCATGGGTCTGAACACTGAAGCTTTCTTT
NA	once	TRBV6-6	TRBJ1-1	CASTDWTGNTEAFF	TGTGCCAGCACCGATTGGACGGGAAACACTGAAGCTTTCTTT
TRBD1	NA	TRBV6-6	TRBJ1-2	CASSYVWDSNYGYTF	TGTGCCAGCAGTTACGTCTGGGACAGTAACTATGGCTACACCTTC
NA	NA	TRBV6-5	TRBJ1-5	CASSNTGGQPQHF	TGTGCCAGCAGTAACACCGGGGGTCAGCCCCAGCATTTT
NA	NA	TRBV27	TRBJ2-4	CASSHWGSKNIQYF	TGTGCCAGCAGCCATTGGGGTTCCAAAAACATTCAGTACTTC
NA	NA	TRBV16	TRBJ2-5	CASSQYQGLYQETQYF	TGTGCCAGCAGCCAATACCAGGGGTTGTACCAAGAGACCCAGTACTTC
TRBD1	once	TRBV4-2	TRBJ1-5	CASSQDVRQGGSQPQHF	TGTGCCAGCAGCCAAGATGTTAGACAGGGAGGTAGTCAGCCCCAGCATTTT
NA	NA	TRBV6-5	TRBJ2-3	CASTRTVAGPDTQYF	TGTGCCAGCACCAGGACAGTTGCGGGCCCAGATACGCAGTATTTT
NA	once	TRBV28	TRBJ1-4	CASSPLGLDEKLFF	TGTGCCAGCAGCCCGTTGGGGTTGGATGAAAAACTGTTTTTT
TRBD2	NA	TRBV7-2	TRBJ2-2	CASSLSGGAPGELFF	TGTGCCAGCAGCTTGAGCGGGGGGGCCCCCGGGGAGCTGTTTTTT
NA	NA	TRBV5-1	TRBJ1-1	CASSSTGLNTEAFF	TGCGCCAGCAGCTCTACAGGGCTGAACACTGAAGCTTTCTTT
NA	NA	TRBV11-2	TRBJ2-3	CASSLKGGADTQYF	TGTGCCAGCAGCCTAAAGGGCGGGGCAGATACGCAGTATTTT
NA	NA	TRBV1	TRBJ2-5	CTSNEGDGQETQYF	TGCACCAGCAATGAGGGAGATGGACAAGAGACCCAGTACTTC
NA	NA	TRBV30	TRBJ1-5	CAWGPNSNQPQHF	TGTGCCTGGGGGCCTAATAGCAATCAGCCCCAGCATTTT
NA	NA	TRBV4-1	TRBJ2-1	CASSQEPNYYEQFF	TGCGCCAGCAGCCAAGAGCCTAACTACTATGAGCAGTTCTTC
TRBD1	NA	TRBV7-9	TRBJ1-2	CASSPAGGSGYTF	TGTGCCAGCAGCCCCGCAGGGGGCTCTGGCTACACCTTC
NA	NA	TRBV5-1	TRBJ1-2	CASSRGAGRSVDYTF	TGCGCCAGCAGCCGGGGGGCAGGAAGGTCTGTCGACTACACCTTC
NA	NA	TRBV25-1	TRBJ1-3	CASSELGRGSPGNTIYF	TGTGCCAGCAGTGAATTGGGCCGAGGATCCCCTGGAAACACCATATATTTT
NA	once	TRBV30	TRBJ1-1	CAGGRDTEAFF	TGTGCCGGGGGTAGGGACACTGAAGCTTTCTTT
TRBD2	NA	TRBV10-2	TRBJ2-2	CASSPSGGWSSGELFF	TGCGCCAGTTCTCCTAGCGGGGGCTGGTCCTCCGGGGAGCTGTTTTTT
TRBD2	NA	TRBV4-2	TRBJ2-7	CASSQTSGGQSSYEQYF	TGTGCCAGCAGCCAGACTAGCGGGGGTCAGAGCTCCTACGAGCAGTACTTC
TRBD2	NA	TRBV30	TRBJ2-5	CARSGGAGETQYF	TGTGCCCGAAGCGGGGGGGCCGGGGAGACCCAGTACTTC
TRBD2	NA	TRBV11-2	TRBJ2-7	CASRGLAGSSYEQYF	TGTGCCAGCAGGGGACTAGCGGGGTCCTCCTACGAGCAGTACTTC
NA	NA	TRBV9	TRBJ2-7	CASSSSGIPYEQYF	TGTGCCAGCAGCTCGAGCGGTATACCCTACGAGCAGTACTTC
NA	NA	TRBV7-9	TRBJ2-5	CASSTSQALETQYF	TGTGCCAGCAGCACCAGTCAGGCTCTAGAGACCCAGTACTTC
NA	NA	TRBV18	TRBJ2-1	CASSPPWGVAEQFF	TGTGCCAGCTCACCACCGTGGGGGGTAGCTGAGCAGTTCTTC